This TCR beta chain was recorded in a study of blood T cell repertoires in COVID-19. Study overall: The United States, Italy and Spain supplied acute and convalescent COVID-19 samples. T cells, B-cell-depleted T cells, or PBMCs supplied cDNA or gDNA.

V was cut by 5 bases and J by 7 bases, with 11 bases left in between. The CDR3 length is 12 residues. As originally analysed: Nucleated cell counts were estimated from reference gene primer amplification. Clones were sequenced by immunoSEQ multiplex PCR, and TCRdb holds only the in-frame ones, with some missing. From that table come the V and J calls and clone size; the DNA was used to work out D and trimming. The sample carries over 100,000 clones, 80% to 85% recorded once. The chain recombines TRBV12-3 or TRBV12-4 with TRBJ1-1; TRBD1 might be the D (5 bases). The material sequenced was peripheral blood. The TCR comes from a woman aged 70-85 years with acute or convalescent COVID-19. The CDR3 DNA reads as TGTGCCAGCAGTAAGGGGACTCTTGAAGCTTTCTTT. This codes for CASSKGTLEAFF.